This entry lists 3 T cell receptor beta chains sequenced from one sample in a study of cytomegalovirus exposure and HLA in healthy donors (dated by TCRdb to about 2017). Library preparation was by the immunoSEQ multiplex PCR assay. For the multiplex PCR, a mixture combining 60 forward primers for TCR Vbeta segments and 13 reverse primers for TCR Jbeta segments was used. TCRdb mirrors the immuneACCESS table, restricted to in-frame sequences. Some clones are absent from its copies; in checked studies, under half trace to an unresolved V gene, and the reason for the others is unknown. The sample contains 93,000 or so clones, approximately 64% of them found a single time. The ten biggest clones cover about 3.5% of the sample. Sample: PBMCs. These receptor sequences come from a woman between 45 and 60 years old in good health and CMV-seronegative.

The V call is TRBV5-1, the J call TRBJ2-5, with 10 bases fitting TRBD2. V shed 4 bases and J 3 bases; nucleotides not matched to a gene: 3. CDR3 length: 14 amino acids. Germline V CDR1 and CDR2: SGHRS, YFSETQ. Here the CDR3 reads CASSPSGGEETQYF. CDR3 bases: TGCGCCAGCAGCCCCAGCGGGGGGGAAGAGACCCAGTACTTC.

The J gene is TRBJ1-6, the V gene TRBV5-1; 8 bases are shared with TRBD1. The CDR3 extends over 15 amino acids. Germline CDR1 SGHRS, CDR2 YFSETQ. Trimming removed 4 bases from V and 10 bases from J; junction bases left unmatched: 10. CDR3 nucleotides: TGCGCCAGCAGCCCCGGGACAGGTTCGGGCTCACCCCTCCACTTT. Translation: CASSPGTGSGSPLHF.

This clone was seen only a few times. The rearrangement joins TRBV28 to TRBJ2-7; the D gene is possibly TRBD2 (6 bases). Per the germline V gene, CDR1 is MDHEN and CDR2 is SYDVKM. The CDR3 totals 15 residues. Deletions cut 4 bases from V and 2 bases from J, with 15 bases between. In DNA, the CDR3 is TGTGCCAGCAGTTCCCGGACACCGGGGGCCTACGAGCAGTACTTC. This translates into CASSSRTPGAYEQYF.